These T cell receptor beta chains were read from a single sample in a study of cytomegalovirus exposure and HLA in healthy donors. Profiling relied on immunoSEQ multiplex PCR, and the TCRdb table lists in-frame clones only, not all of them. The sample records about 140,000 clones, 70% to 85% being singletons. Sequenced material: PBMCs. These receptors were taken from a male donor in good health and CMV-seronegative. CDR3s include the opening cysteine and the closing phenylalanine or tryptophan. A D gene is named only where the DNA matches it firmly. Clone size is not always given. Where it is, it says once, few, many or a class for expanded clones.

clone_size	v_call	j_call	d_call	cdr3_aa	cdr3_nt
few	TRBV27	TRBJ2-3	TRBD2	CASNGLAGGGTDTQYF	TGTGCCAGCAATGGACTAGCGGGAGGGGGGACGGATACGCAGTATTTT
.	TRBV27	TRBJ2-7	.	CASSSRGRRSYEQYF	TGTGCCAGCAGTTCCCGGGGGAGACGTTCCTACGAGCAGTACTTC
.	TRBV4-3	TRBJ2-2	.	CASSQDGNTGLITGELFF	TGCGCCAGCAGCCAAGATGGGAACACAGGTCTTATTACCGGGGAGCTGTTTTTT
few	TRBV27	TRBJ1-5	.	CASGENQPQHF	TGTGCCAGCGGAGAGAATCAGCCCCAGCATTTT
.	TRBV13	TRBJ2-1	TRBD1	CASSEGQGGNEQFF	TGTGCCAGCAGCGAAGGACAGGGGGGCAATGAGCAGTTCTTC
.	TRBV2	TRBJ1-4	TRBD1	CASRADRGPANEKLFF	TGTGCCAGCAGGGCGGACAGGGGGCCGGCTAATGAAAAACTGTTTTTT
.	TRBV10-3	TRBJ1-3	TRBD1	CAIILLCHRGHRNTIYF	TGTGCCATCATTTTATTGTGTCACAGGGGGCACCGAAACACCATATATTTT
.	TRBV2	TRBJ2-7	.	CASSGGPYEQYF	TGTGCCAGCAGCGGGGGACCGTACGAGCAGTACTTC
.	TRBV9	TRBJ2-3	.	CASRPWSEWKDTQYF	TGTGCCAGCAGGCCATGGAGCGAGTGGAAGGATACGCAGTATTTT
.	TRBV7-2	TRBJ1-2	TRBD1	CASSLPPGQGSGYTF	TGTGCCAGCAGCTTACCCCCCGGACAGGGCTCTGGCTACACCTTC
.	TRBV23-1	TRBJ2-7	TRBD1	CASSQSIWDQGVHEQYF	TGCGCCAGCAGTCAATCTATTTGGGACCAGGGGGTCCACGAGCAGTACTTC
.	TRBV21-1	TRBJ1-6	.	CASSTRGQGQVSPLHF	TGTGCCAGCAGCACCCGCGGACAGGGCCAAGTCTCACCCCTCCACTTT
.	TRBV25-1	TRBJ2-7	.	CASSAYYEQYF	TGTGCCAGCAGTGCCTACTACGAGCAGTACTTC
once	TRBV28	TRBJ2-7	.	CASSFSPSLYEQYF	TGTGCCAGCAGTTTTTCACCTAGCCTCTACGAGCAGTACTTC
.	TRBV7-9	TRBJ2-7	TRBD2	CASSSGTSGSYEQYF	TGTGCCAGCAGCAGTGGGACTAGCGGGTCCTACGAGCAGTACTTC
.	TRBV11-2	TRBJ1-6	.	CASSLWAGNSPLHF	TGTGCCAGCAGCTTATGGGCGGGAAATTCACCCCTCCACTTT
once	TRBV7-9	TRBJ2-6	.	CASSTGVAELSGANVLTF	TGTGCCAGCAGCACCGGGGTAGCGGAGTTGTCTGGGGCCAACGTCCTGACTTTC
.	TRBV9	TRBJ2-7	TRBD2	CASSTIAGSYEQYF	TGTGCCAGCAGCACCATAGCGGGCTCCTACGAGCAGTACTTC
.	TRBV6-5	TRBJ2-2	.	CASTAGAGELFF	TGTGCCAGCACCGCAGGCGCCGGGGAGCTGTTTTTT
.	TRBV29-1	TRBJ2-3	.	CSVEVLYTSTDTQYF	TGCAGCGTTGAAGTTCTTTATACTAGCACAGATACGCAGTATTTT
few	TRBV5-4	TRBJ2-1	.	CASSLAGQSSGLGQFF	TGTGCCAGCAGCTTGGCCGGACAGTCTAGCGGACTGGGGCAGTTCTTC
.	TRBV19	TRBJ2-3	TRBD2	CASTPPRPPAGGWADTQYF	TGTGCCAGTACCCCCCCGAGGCCCCCAGCGGGAGGTTGGGCAGATACGCAGTATTTT
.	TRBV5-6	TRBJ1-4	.	CASSANTGPGDEKLFF	TGTGCCAGCAGCGCCAACACAGGGCCGGGCGATGAAAAACTGTTTTTT
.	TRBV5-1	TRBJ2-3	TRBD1	CASSLNRGTDTQYF	TGCGCCAGCAGTTTGAACAGGGGAACAGATACGCAGTATTTT
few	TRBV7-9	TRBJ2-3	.	CASSRPADYTQYF	TGTGCCAGCAGCCGCCCAGCGGACTATACGCAGTATTTT
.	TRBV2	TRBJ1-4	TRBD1	CASRGTGSTNEKLFF	TGTGCCAGCAGGGGGACAGGATCAACTAATGAAAAACTGTTTTTT
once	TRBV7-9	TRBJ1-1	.	CASYPGSEAFF	TGTGCCAGCTATCCAGGGTCTGAAGCTTTCTTT
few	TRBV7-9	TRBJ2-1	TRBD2	CSSSFLQSTSGRHEQFF	TGTTCCAGCAGCTTTCTTCAATCGACTAGCGGGAGGCATGAGCAGTTCTTC
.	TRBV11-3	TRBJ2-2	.	CASSSLTGELFF	TGTGCCAGCAGCTCACTCACCGGGGAGCTGTTTTTT
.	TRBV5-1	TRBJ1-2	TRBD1	CASSSGTGDGYTF	TGCGCCAGCAGCTCCGGGACAGGGGACGGCTACACCTTC
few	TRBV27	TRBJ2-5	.	CASSFLGGIGRETQYF	TGTGCCAGCAGTTTCCTTGGGGGGATAGGAAGGGAGACCCAGTACTTC
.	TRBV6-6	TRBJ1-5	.	CASSYRGSNQPQHF	TGTGCCAGCAGTTACAGGGGGAGTAATCAGCCCCAGCATTTT
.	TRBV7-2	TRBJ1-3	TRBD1	CASRRDSAGNTIYF	TGTGCCAGCAGACGGGACAGCGCTGGAAACACCATATATTTT
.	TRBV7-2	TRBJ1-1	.	CASTSPRGNTEAFF	TGTGCCAGCACCTCCCCCCGAGGGAACACTGAAGCTTTCTTT
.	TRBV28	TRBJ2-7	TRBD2	CASSSLPTSGSHYEQYF	TGTGCCAGCAGTTCCCTCCCAACTAGCGGGAGTCATTACGAGCAGTACTTC
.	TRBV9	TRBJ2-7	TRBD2	CASSVGASGTYEQYF	TGTGCCAGCAGCGTGGGTGCTAGCGGGACTTACGAGCAGTACTTC
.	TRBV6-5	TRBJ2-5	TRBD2	CATSSPREGEETQYF	TGTGCCACCTCCTCCCCGCGGGAGGGGGAAGAGACCCAGTACTTC
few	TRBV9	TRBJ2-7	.	CASSGTPTNEQYF	TGTGCCAGCTCCGGGACACCGACCAACGAGCAGTACTTC
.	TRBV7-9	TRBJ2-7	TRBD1	CASSRTGGPYEQYF	TGTGCCAGCAGCCGGACAGGGGGACCCTACGAGCAGTACTTC
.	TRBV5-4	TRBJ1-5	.	CASSFRGNNQPQHF	TGTGCCAGCAGCTTCCGGGGAAACAATCAGCCCCAGCATTTT
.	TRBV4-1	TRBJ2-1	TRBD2	CASSQAPGTSQSNEQFF	TGCGCCAGCAGCCAAGCCCCCGGGACTAGTCAATCCAATGAGCAGTTCTTC
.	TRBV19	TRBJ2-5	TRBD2	CASSIGLLAGEETQYF	TGTGCCAGTAGTATAGGTTTACTAGCGGGGGAAGAGACCCAGTACTTC
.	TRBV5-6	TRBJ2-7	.	CASSLTGWSEQYF	TGTGCCAGCAGCTTGACAGGGTGGAGCGAGCAGTACTTC
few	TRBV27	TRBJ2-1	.	CASSLVPAGNEQFF	TGTGCCAGCAGTTTAGTTCCGGCGGGCAATGAGCAGTTCTTC
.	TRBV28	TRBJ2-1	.	CASSLILGYEQFF	TGTGCCAGCAGTCTAATCCTAGGATATGAGCAGTTCTTC
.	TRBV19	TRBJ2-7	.	CASSIVGHYEQYF	TGTGCCAGTAGTATAGTGGGGCACTACGAGCAGTACTTC
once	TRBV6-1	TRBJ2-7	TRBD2	CASSDHPGRGAYEQYF	TGTGCCAGCAGTGATCATCCGGGACGGGGGGCCTACGAGCAGTACTTC
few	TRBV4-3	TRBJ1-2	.	CASSNSDSYYGYTF	TGCGCCAGCAGCAATTCGGACAGCTACTATGGCTACACCTTC
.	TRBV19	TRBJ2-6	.	CASSRAPSGANVLTF	TGTGCCAGTAGTAGGGCCCCCTCAGGGGCCAACGTCCTGACTTTC
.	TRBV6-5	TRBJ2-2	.	CASSLPSAGELFF	TGTGCCAGCAGTCTCCCCAGCGCCGGGGAGCTGTTTTTT
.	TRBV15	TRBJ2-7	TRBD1	CATSRGQGSSYEQYF	TGTGCCACCAGCAGAGGACAGGGGAGCTCCTACGAGCAGTACTTC
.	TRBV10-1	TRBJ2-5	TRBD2	CASSESPGLAEETQYF	TGCGCCAGCAGTGAATCCCCGGGACTAGCGGAAGAGACCCAGTACTTC
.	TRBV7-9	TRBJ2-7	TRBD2	CASSPSGSSYEQYF	TGTGCCAGCAGCCCCAGCGGGAGCTCCTACGAGCAGTACTTC